This is a list of T cell receptor beta chains from one sample in a study of shared clonotypes between healthy human individuals. Repertoires were generated with immunoSEQ multiplex PCR, while TCRdb's copy carries only in-frame clones and drops some. The repertoire holds around 430,000 clones, with 75% to 85% as singletons. The sequenced sample was PBMCs. The source is a woman in her thirties or forties in good health. Some clones in this sample may be carry-over from other donors' samples. The CDR3 runs from the conserved cysteine through the conserved F or W. The D gene is left open where the match is weak.

j_call d_call v_call cdr3_aa
TRBJ2-1 TRBD2 TRBV11-3 CASSLRTSGLSYNEQFF
TRBJ1-1 NA TRBV5-1 CASSLDPGAMNTEAFF
TRBJ2-1 NA TRBV28 CASSLPGTQSKGEQFF
TRBJ1-2 NA TRBV6-1 CASMRDGYTF
TRBJ1-5 NA TRBV18 CASSLSGSGGHQPQHF
TRBJ2-7 NA TRBV9 CASSVGALAAYEQYF
TRBJ1-6 TRBD1 TRBV30 CAWTGTGGSYNSPLHF
TRBJ1-5 TRBD1 TRBV28 CASSSIQGDQPQHF
TRBJ2-7 NA TRBV5-5 CASSLRGVSYEQYF
TRBJ2-5 NA TRBV6-5 CASSYNVARETQYF
TRBJ1-4 NA TRBV19 CASRITGANEKLFF
TRBJ1-2 NA TRBV10-3 CAISEDNNYGYTF
TRBJ2-6 TRBD2 TRBV6-6 CASSYSRGAGANVLTF
TRBJ2-3 TRBD2 TRBV28 CASSTEREGGDTQYF
TRBJ1-2 NA TRBV7-2 CASSLAEGYGYTF
TRBJ1-2 TRBD1 TRBV7-9 CASSLEGARGYTF
TRBJ2-7 NA TRBV7-8 CASSPRGANSYEQYF
TRBJ2-3 NA TRBV9 CASSATQGGDTQYF